The source of this T cell receptor beta chain is a study of cytotoxic CD8 clonotypes in ibrutinib-treated CLL. On the study more broadly: Among the patients, ten to eleven presented as relapsed/refractory and approximately 14 as treatment-naive; around 18 showed unmutated IGHV. Partial response was seen in some 24 patients and complete response in 2; after median roughly 66 months, around 15 stayed remitted, around 12 progressed.

Method: immunoSEQ multiplex PCR; TCRdb's copy keeps in-frame clones and lacks some. The data hold about 45,000 clones, with 50% to 80% observed a single time. Turning to this clone: Its antigen is unknown.

Study-wide results and limits: Clonality at baseline surpassed age-matched healthy donors and tracked circulating CD8+ T-cell counts.

V gave up 0 bases and J gave up 8 bases; unmatched junction bases: 1. Looked up from germline, CDR1 is LNHNV and CDR2 is YYDKDF (reference sequence). This CDR3 comprises 15 residues. TCR beta libraries used about 1.8 micrograms of DNA from cryopreserved PBMCs. The TCR sequence derives from a human donor with chronic lymphocytic leukemia. The chain carries TRBV15 and TRBJ1-6; 10 bases fit TRBD1. The material was PBMCs, obtained after 24 months of ibrutinib treatment. The CDR3: CATSREGQGHSPLHF. The DNA for the CDR3 is TGTGCCACCAGCAGAGAGGGACAGGGGCATTCACCCCTCCACTTT.